This T cell receptor beta chain was identified during a study of OX40 agonist ivuxolimab in advanced cancers. Study-level background: A male proportion of under 90% was recorded, with mean age around 60 years and range about 20 to 90. Findings of the study overall: Which antigen the expanded peripheral T cells recognized is unknown. Partly responding patients at 0.1-3.0 mg/kg showed some of the smallest clonal expansion. There were, on average, more expanded clones in CD8+ T cells than in CD4+.

Assay: immunoSEQ multiplex PCR; the TCRdb copy retains only in-frame clones and omits some. The profile shows about 29,000 clones, 82% of them singletons. Germline CDR1 is SEHNR and CDR2 is FQNEAQ (reference sequence). This CDR3 contains 15 residues. V gave up 5 bases and J gave up 5 bases, with 15 bases separating them. Note on this clone: Its antigen is currently unknown.

The source material was CD4+ or CD8+ T cells sorted from blood, sampled in a trial of the OX40 agonist ivuxolimab. The receptor's source is an adult with an advanced solid tumor such as melanoma, head and neck, liver or kidney cancer. V is TRBV7-9 and J is TRBJ2-2, with D possibly matching TRBD2 (6 bases). The CDR3 DNA sequence: TGTGCCAGCAGCCTCGGGGACTTTGGGACCGGGGAGCTGTTTTTT. Protein: CASSLGDFGTGELFF.